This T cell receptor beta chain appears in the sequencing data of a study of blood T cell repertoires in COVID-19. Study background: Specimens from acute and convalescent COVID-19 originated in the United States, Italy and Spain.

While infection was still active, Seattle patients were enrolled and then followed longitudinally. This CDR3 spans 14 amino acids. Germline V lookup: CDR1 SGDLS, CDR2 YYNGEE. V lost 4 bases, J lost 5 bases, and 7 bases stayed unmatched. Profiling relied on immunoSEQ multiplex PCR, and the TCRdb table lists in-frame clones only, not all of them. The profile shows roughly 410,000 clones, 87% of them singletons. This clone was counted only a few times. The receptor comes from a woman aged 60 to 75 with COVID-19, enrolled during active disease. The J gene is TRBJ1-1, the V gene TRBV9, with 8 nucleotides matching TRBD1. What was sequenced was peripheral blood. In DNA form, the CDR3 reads TGTGCCAGCAGCTCTGGACAGGGCGCTACTGAAGCTTTCTTT. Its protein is CASSSGQGATEAFF.